Listed below are T cell receptor beta chains from one sample, sequenced in a study of low-dose radiotherapy and immunotherapy resistance in tumors. Via MiXCR, TCRdb re-called the reads, giving one row per CDR3 protein. The table has tens of thousands of distinct CDR3 sequences, around 20% seen once; the top ten hold 9.5% to 15%. The sample consisted of PBMCs, taken after low-dose radiotherapy plus immunotherapy. Receptors were obtained from a female donor with ovarian cancer. CDR3s include the opening cysteine and the closing phenylalanine or tryptophan. A D gene is named only where the DNA matches it firmly. Only part of the rows carry a size: once, few, many, or a class if the clone is expanded.

j_gene | v_gene | d_gene | abundance | CDR3aa | CDR3nt
TRBJ2-3 | TRBV11-2 | NA | many | CATRSVGDTQYF | TGTGCCACCAGGTCGGTCGGAGATACGCAGTATTTT
TRBJ2-7 | TRBV19 | TRBD1 | many | CASSLSGGVPYEQYF | TGTGCCAGTAGTCTCTCAGGGGGTGTTCCCTACGAGCAGTACTTC
TRBJ2-2 | TRBV2 | TRBD1 | many | CASGTGESGELFF | TGTGCCAGCGGGACAGGGGAGTCCGGGGAGCTGTTTTTT
TRBJ1-2 | TRBV7-8 | TRBD1 | NA | CASSTRDRDYGYTF | TGTGCAAGCAGCACACGGGACAGGGACTATGGCTACACCTTC
TRBJ1-1 | TRBV29-1 | TRBD1 | once | CSVSTGVNTEAFF | TGCAGCGTGTCCACAGGGGTCAACACTGAAGCTTTCTTT
TRBJ2-5 | TRBV4-1 | TRBD1 | many | CASSVRQGETQYF | TGCGCCAGCAGCGTTCGACAGGGTGAGACCCAGTACTTC
TRBJ1-2 | TRBV20-1 | TRBD1 | many | CSARTGRNYGYTF | TGCAGTGCTCGGACAGGGCGCAACTATGGCTACACCTTC
TRBJ2-7 | TRBV25-1 | NA | many | CASSETQGPYEQYF | TGTGCCAGCAGTGAAACCCAGGGGCCCTACGAGCAGTACTTC
TRBJ2-5 | TRBV20-1 | NA | many | CSARDERGRQETQYF | TGCAGTGCTAGAGATGAACGGGGGCGACAAGAGACCCAGTACTTC
TRBJ1-4 | TRBV28 | NA | NA | CASTGPGFSNEKLFFF | NA
TRBJ1-3 | TRBV12-3/TRBV12-4 | TRBD1 | many | CASSSGGSGNTIYF | TGTGCCAGCAGTTCAGGGGGATCTGGAAACACCATATATTTT
TRBJ1-1 | TRBV6-1 | NA | NA | CASSIAVNTEAFF | TGCGCCAGCAGTATCGCAGTGAACACTGAAGCTTTCTTT
TRBJ2-2 | TRBV2 | NA | many | CASTFPPRELFF | TGTGCCAGCACTTTCCCGCCCAGGGAGCTGTTTTTT
TRBJ1-1 | TRBV2 | TRBD1 | NA | CASSTGVSTEAFF | TGTGCCAGCAGTACAGGGGTTTCCACTGAAGCTTTCTTT
TRBJ1-3 | TRBV7-8 | NA | many | CASSPRRSSGNTIYF | TGTGCCAGCAGCCCTAGACGGAGCTCTGGAAACACCATATATTTT
TRBJ2-1 | TRBV12-3/TRBV12-4 | NA | many | CASSTPGIIRYNEQFF | TGTGCCAGCAGTACCCCGGGAATTATAAGGTACAATGAGCAGTTCTTC
TRBJ2-6 | TRBV12-3/TRBV12-4 | NA | NA | CASRYFSSGANVLTF | TGTGCCAGCAGGTATTTTTCCTCTGGGGCCAACGTCCTGACTTTC
TRBJ1-1 | TRBV6-2/TRBV6-3 | NA | few | CASMGFEAFF | TGTGCCAGCATGGGTTTTGAAGCTTTCTTT
TRBJ2-1 | TRBV12-3/TRBV12-4 | TRBD2 | many | CASSFPGLAGLNEQFF | TGTGCCAGCAGTTTTCCGGGACTAGCGGGGCTCAATGAGCAGTTCTTC
TRBJ1-3 | TRBV12-3/TRBV12-4 | NA | many | CASSPRSTHSGNTIYF | TGTGCCAGCAGTCCCCGATCCACTCACTCTGGAAACACCATATATTTT
TRBJ2-1 | TRBV7-8 | NA | few | CASSAGASYNEQFF | TGTGCCAGCAGTGCCGGGGCCTCCTACAATGAGCAGTTCTTC
TRBJ2-3 | TRBV29-1 | TRBD1 | NA | CSVEVGRTGVDTQYF | TGCAGCGTTGAAGTAGGCAGGACAGGGGTAGATACGCAGTATTTT